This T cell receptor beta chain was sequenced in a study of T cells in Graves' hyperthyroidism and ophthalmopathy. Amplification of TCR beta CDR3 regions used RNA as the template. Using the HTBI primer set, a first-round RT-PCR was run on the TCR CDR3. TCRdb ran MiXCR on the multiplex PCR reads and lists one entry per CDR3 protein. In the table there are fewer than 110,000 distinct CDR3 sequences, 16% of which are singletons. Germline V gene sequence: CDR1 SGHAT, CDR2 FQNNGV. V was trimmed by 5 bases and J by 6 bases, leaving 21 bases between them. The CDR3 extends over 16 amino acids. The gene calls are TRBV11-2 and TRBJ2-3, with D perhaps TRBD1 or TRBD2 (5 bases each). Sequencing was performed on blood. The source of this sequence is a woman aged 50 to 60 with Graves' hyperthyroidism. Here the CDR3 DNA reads TGTGCCAGCAGCGCCGGGACCCACCATATTTGGGATACGCAGTATTTT. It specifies CASSAGTHHIWDTQYF.